Below are 6 T cell receptor beta chains sequenced from a single sample in a study of blood T cell repertoires in COVID-19 (TCRdb year 2020). The library came from the immunoSEQ multiplex PCR assay. Drawn from immuneACCESS, this table holds only the in-frame rearrangements with V and J called that TCRdb kept. Clones are partly lost; checked studies trace under half to an unresolved V gene and leave the rest unexplained. A total of roughly 250,000 clones appear in this sample, 70% to 90% of them only once. The top ten constitute 0.7% to 1% of the sample. Input material: peripheral blood. Receptors were obtained from a human donor with COVID-19, enrolled during active disease. The donor label of this sample is uncertain.

The chain is built from TRBV2 and TRBJ1-6, with 8 bases lining up with TRBD1. Trimming took 6 bases from V and 10 from J; bases not matched to a gene: 8. The V gene's germline CDR1 is SNHLY and CDR2 FYNNEI. CDR3 size: 14 residues. The CDR3 is CASSANRGASPLHF. CDR3 DNA sequence: TGTGCCAGCAGCGCAAACAGGGGGGCCTCACCCCTCCACTTT.

The gene calls are TRBV6-5 and TRBJ1-5, with D perhaps TRBD1 (6 bases). The CDR3 is 13 amino acids. Germline values: CDR1 MNHEY, CDR2 SVGAGI. The germline V and J ends were trimmed by 8 bases and 5 bases, with 13 bases remaining between them. CDR3: CASSTGEDQPQHF. The CDR3 DNA reads as TGTGCCAGCTCGACAGGTGAAGATCAGCCCCAGCATTTT.

This clone was seen once. V gene TRBV29-1 combines with J gene TRBJ1-2; 9 bases are a match to TRBD1. V shed 4 bases, J shed 6 bases, and the junction held 12 bases outside the gene matches. In germline, CDR1 is SQVTM, CDR2 ANQGSEA. The length of the CDR3 is 15 residues. Here the CDR3 reads CSVGISRDRVDGYTF. CDR3 bases: TGCAGCGTTGGAATCTCTAGGGACAGGGTGGATGGCTACACCTTC.

In its sample, this clone was seen once. V is TRBV7-2 and J is TRBJ1-4; 12 bases agree with TRBD1. The V gene end was trimmed by 0 bases and the J gene end by 8 bases; junction bases not matched to a gene: 10. The CDR3 extends over 18 amino acids. Germline CDR1 reads SGHTA; CDR2 reads FQGNSA. The CDR3, as DNA: TGTGCCAGCAGCTTAGCGGGGAGATTCGGGACAGGGGGCGAAAAACTGTTTTTT. It codes for CASSLAGRFGTGGEKLFF.

The rearrangement joins TRBV4-1 to TRBJ1-2; the D is unclear. V lost 4 bases to trimming and J lost 4 bases, with 13 bases between them. From germline, CDR1 is MGHRA and CDR2 YSYEKL. CDR3 size: 14 residues. The CDR3 sequence is CASSPTYGLYGYTF. The CDR3 DNA is TGCGCCAGCAGCCCCACGTATGGCCTCTATGGCTACACCTTC.

The rearrangement joins TRBV30 to TRBJ2-7, with D tentatively TRBD1 (6 bases). Germline CDR1 reads GTSNPN; CDR2 reads SVGIG (reference sequence). V was trimmed by 2 bases and J by 0 bases, leaving 20 bases between them. The CDR3 length is 17 residues. The CDR3 DNA reads TGTGCCTGGAGTCGTAAACAGGGAACCTTAAGCTCCTACGAGCAGTACTTC. Protein: CAWSRKQGTLSSYEQYF.